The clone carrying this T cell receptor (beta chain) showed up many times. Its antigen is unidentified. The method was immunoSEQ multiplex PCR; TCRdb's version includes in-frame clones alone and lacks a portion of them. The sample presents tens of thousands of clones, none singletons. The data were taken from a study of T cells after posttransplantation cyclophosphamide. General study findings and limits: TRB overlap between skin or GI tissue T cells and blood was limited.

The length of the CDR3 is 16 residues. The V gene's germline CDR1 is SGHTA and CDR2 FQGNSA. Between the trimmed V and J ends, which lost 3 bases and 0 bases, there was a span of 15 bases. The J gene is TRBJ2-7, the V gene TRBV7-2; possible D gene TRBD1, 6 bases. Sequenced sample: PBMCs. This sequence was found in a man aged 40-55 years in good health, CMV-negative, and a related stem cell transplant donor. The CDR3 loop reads CASSLGGQRTSYEQYF. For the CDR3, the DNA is TGTGCCAGCAGCTTGGGTGGACAGCGAACCTCCTACGAGCAGTACTTC.